This T cell receptor beta chain is from a study of glioma-infiltrating T cells. Findings and limits, study-wide: Non-neoplastic patients had below-expected tissue-blood divergence, while all gliomas exceeded expectation. Only very few CDR3 sequences appeared in both tissue and blood.

Using RNA template, CDR3s of TCR alpha and beta were amplified with iRepertoire arm-PCR. For one-step reverse transcription and amplification, roughly 95-450 ng of tissue mRNA or PBMC total RNA was used. TCRdb ran MiXCR on the multiplex PCR reads and lists one entry per CDR3 protein. The profile shows 90,000 to 100,000 distinct CDR3 sequences, approximately 40% of them singletons. Turning to this clonotype: Its antigen is as yet unknown. This sequence may be a read error, since a much larger clone differs from it by one base.

The TCR originated in a human donor with low-grade glioma or glioblastoma, undergoing nonglioma brain surgery, or in good health (not recorded which). What was sequenced was glioma tissue, nonneoplastic brain tissue, or PBMCs (not recorded which).

The CDR3 DNA reads as TGCAGCGCCCTGACAGAGATGAACACTGAAGCTTTCTTT. Translation: CSALTEMNTEAFF. The chain uses TRBV29-1 and TRBJ1-1, with D possibly matching TRBD1 (5 bases). Germline V gene sequence: CDR1 SQVTM, CDR2 ANQGSEA. Between the trimmed V and J ends, which lost 7 bases and 0 bases, there was a span of 12 bases. The CDR3 is 13 amino acids.